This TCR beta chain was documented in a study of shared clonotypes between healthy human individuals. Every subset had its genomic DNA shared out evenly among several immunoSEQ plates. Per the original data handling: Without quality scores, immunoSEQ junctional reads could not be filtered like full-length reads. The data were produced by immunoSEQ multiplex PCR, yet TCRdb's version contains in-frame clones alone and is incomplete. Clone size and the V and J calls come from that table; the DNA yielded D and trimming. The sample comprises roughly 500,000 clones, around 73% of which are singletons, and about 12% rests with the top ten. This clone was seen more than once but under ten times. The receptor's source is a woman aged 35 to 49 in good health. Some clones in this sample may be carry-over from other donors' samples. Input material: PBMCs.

This CDR3 reads CASSLDTGPNYGYTF. The DNA of the CDR3 is TGCGCCAGCAGCTTGGATACGGGCCCCAACTATGGCTACACCTTC. The genes are TRBV5-1 and TRBJ1-2; D is ambiguous. Trimming stripped 0 bases from V and 2 bases from J, with 11 bases between. CDR1 is SGHRS and CDR2 is YFSETQ in the germline V gene. The CDR3 extends over 15 amino acids.